Following are 11 T cell receptor beta chains from one sample sequenced in a study of cytomegalovirus exposure and HLA in healthy donors. TCRdb's copy holds only in-frame clones and misses some; the assay was immunoSEQ multiplex PCR. Seen here are about 240,000 clones, around 85% observed once, and the top ten hold roughly 1.2%. Sequenced input: PBMCs. The origin of the receptors is a young woman in good health and CMV-seropositive.

CDR3 sequence reads: CASSVAGDRGYEKLFF. DNA of the CDR3: TGTGCCAGCAGCGTAGCGGGGGACAGGGGGTACGAAAAACTGTTTTTT. This chain connects TRBV9 to TRBJ1-4, with 11 bases aligning to TRBD1. The CDR3 is 16 amino acids. V shed 0 bases and J 8 bases; nucleotides not matched to a gene: 6. Germline lookup yields CDR1 SGDLS and CDR2 YYNGEE.

V usage is TRBV2 and J usage is TRBJ1-4; the D gene is possibly TRBD1 (5 bases). Trimming stripped 4 bases from V and 5 bases from J, with 14 bases between. In germline, CDR1 is SNHLY, CDR2 FYNNEI. This CDR3 is built from 15 residues. The CDR3: CASSVGATFNEKLFF. In nucleotides, the CDR3 is TGTGCCAGCAGTGTTGGGGCGACCTTCAATGAAAAACTGTTTTTT. Complete variable domain (other parts from reference TRBV2 and TRBJ1-4): EPEVTQTPSHQVTQMGQEVILRCVPISNHLYFYWYRQILGQKVEFLVSFYNNEISEKSEIFDDQFSVERPDGSNFTLKIRSTKLEDSAMYFCASSVGATFNEKLFFGSGTQLSVL.

This clone appeared many times. The V call is TRBV15, the J call TRBJ2-3, with 8 bases aligning to TRBD1. V trimming: 3 bases; J trimming: 8 bases; junction bases outside the gene matches: 4. The CDR3 sequence is 13 residues long. The germline CDR1 and CDR2 sequences are LNHNV and YYDKDF (reference sequence). CDR3 amino acids: CATSRVTGGTQYF. CDR3 coding DNA: TGTGCCACCAGCAGGGTAACAGGGGGTACGCAGTATTTT.

This clone appeared a single time. The V and J genes are TRBV27 and TRBJ1-1; D not resolved. Per germline, CDR1 MNHEY and CDR2 SMNVEV (reference sequence). The CDR3 contains 15 residues. Between the trimmed V and J ends, which lost 7 bases and 3 bases, there was a span of 18 bases. CDR3 DNA: TGTGCCAGCAAAGGTTGGGCGCGAGCGGACACTGAAGCTTTCTTT. This translates into CASKGWARADTEAFF.

The J gene is TRBJ2-7, the V gene TRBV7-7, with D possibly matching TRBD1 (5 bases). The CDR3 totals 13 residues. The V end was cut by 1 base, the J end by 6 bases, with 10 bases between. Germline CDR1 SSHAT, CDR2 FNYEAQ (reference sequence). The CDR3 bases are TGTGCCAGCAGCTTAGACAGGTCCGCCGAGCAGTACTTC. This gives the protein CASSLDRSAEQYF. Combining the CDR3 with reference TRBV7-7 and TRBJ2-7 gives the whole variable domain GAGVSQSPRYKVTKRGQDVTLRCDPISSHATLYWYQQALGQGPEFLTYFNYEAQPDKSGLPSDRFSAERPEGSISTLTIQRTEQRDSAMYRCASSLDRSAEQYFGPGTRLTVT.

This chain links TRBV5-1 with TRBJ1-1, with D possibly matching TRBD1 (5 bases). Germline V gene data show CDR1 as SGHRS and CDR2 as YFSETQ. The CDR3 consists of 14 residues. With 4 bases removed from V and 0 bases from J, the gap between germline ends came to 10 bases. CDR3 nucleotides: TGCGCCAGCAGCCCGGGACTTCTGAACACTGAAGCTTTCTTT. Translation gives CASSPGLLNTEAFF.

V and J are TRBV27 and TRBJ1-1; D uncertain. V was cut by 5 bases and J by 4 bases, with 17 bases left in between. This CDR3 has 15 residues. Germline V gene data show CDR1 as MNHEY and CDR2 as SMNVEV (reference sequence). CDR3 protein: CASSPNQLEGTEAFF. The DNA of the CDR3 is TGTGCCAGCAGTCCAAACCAGCTCGAGGGCACTGAAGCTTTCTTT.

As DNA, the CDR3 is TGTGCCAGCAGGAGGGGAGGGACGGCGAACACTGAAGCTTTCTTT. Protein sequence: CASRRGGTANTEAFF. The rearrangement joins TRBV6-5 to TRBJ1-1; tentative D call: TRBD1 (5 bases). This CDR3 region has 15 residues. V was shortened by 6 bases and J by 1 base, with 15 bases between the two germline ends. Germline CDR1 and CDR2: MNHEY and SVGAGI.

This chain joins TRBV27 and TRBJ2-4, with D perhaps matching TRBD2 (6 bases). Trimming took off 3 bases at V and 3 bases at J, with 9 bases between the two ends. CDR1 is MNHEY, CDR2 SMNVEV, per germline (reference sequence). CDR3 length: 14 residues. Here the CDR3 reads CASSFRGGKNIQYF. The CDR3 bases are TGTGCCAGCAGTTTTCGGGGAGGCAAAAACATTCAGTACTTC.

V usage is TRBV4-1 and J usage is TRBJ2-1, with D tentatively TRBD2 (6 bases). Between the trimmed V and J ends, which lost 0 bases and 1 base, there was a span of 16 bases. CDR1 and CDR2 (germline): MGHRA, YSYEKL. This CDR3 contains 18 residues. This CDR3 reads CASSQDPPKRASYNEQFF. The CDR3 nucleotides read TGCGCCAGCAGCCAAGACCCCCCTAAGCGGGCGTCCTACAATGAGCAGTTCTTC.

The rearrangement joins TRBV15 to TRBJ2-2, with TRBD2 identical over 7 bases. Germline assignment: CDR1 LNHNV and CDR2 YYDKDF (reference sequence). The CDR3 has 17 residues. V was pared by 0 bases and J by 6 bases, with 10 bases of the junction left unmatched. The CDR3, as DNA: TGTGCCACCAGCAGAGATTTCCGTGGGAGGGCCGCCGGGGAGCTGTTTTTT. Its translation is CATSRDFRGRAAGELFF.